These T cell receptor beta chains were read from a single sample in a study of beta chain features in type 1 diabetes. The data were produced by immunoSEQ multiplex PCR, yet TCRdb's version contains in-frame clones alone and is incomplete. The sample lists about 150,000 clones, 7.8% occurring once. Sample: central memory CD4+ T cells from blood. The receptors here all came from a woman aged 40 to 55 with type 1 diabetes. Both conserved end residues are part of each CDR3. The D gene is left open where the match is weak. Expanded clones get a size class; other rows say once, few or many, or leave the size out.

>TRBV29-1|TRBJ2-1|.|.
TGCAGCGTTGATGGGACTGGAGGAGGGAATGAGCAGTTCTTC
CSVDGTGGGNEQFF
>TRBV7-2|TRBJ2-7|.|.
TGTGCCAGCAGCTTAGGGCATTCGTCCTACGAGCAGTACTTC
CASSLGHSSYEQYF
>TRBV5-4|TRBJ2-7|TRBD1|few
TGTGCCAGCAGCCGGGACAGATCCTACGAGCAGTACTTC
CASSRDRSYEQYF
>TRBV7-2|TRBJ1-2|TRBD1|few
TGTGCCAGCAGCTTAGGGACAGGGTATGGCTACACCTTC
CASSLGTGYGYTF
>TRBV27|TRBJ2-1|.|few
TGTGCCAGCAGTTTAGGGGCGGGGCGCTCCTACAATGAGCAGTTCTTC
CASSLGAGRSYNEQFF
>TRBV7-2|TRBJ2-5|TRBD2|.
TGTGCCAGCAGCCCCCGGGGGGGGGAGACCCAGTACTTC
CASSPRGGETQYF
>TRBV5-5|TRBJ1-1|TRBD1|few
TGTGCCAGCAGCAGGACAGGACCCACTGAAGCTTTCTTT
CASSRTGPTEAFF
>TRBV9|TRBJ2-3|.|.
TGTGCCAGCAGCGTAGCTGAGGCGGGGGCCGCCGGAAGGCAGTATTTT
CASSVAEAGAAGRQYF
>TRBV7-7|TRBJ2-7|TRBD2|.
TGTGCTAGCAGCTTCGAGCGGGGCGGTTCAGTGCACTTC
CASSFERGGSVHF
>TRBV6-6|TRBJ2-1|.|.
TGTGCCAGCAGTGACGGTGGGCCGAATGAGCAGTTCTTC
CASSDGGPNEQFF
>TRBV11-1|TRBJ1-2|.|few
TGTGCCAGCAGCACGGGACTGATGTCCGGCTACACCTTC
CASSTGLMSGYTF
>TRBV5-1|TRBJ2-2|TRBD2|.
TGCGCCAGCAGCTTGGAGGGACTAACCACCGGGGAGCTGTTTTTT
CASSLEGLTTGELFF
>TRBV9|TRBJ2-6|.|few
TGTGCCAGCAGCGTAGGACATTCTGGGGCCAACGTCCTGACTTTC
CASSVGHSGANVLTF
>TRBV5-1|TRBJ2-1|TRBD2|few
TGCGCCAGCAGCTTGGCCTCCGGGACTAGCGGGAGATATGAGCAGTTCTTC
CASSLASGTSGRYEQFF
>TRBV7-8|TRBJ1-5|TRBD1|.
TGTGCCAGCAGCCGTCTCCAGGGACAGGGGTTGGGGGGGGGCAATCAGCCCCAGCATTTT
CASSRLQGQGLGGGNQPQHF
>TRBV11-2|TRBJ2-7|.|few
TGTGCCAGCAGCTCCCCGGCCCTCGGCGGATACGAGCAGTACTTC
CASSSPALGGYEQYF
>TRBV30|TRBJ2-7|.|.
TGTGCCTGGAGTGTAGGGCAGGGAGGCTCTTACGAGCAGTACTTC
CAWSVGQGGSYEQYF